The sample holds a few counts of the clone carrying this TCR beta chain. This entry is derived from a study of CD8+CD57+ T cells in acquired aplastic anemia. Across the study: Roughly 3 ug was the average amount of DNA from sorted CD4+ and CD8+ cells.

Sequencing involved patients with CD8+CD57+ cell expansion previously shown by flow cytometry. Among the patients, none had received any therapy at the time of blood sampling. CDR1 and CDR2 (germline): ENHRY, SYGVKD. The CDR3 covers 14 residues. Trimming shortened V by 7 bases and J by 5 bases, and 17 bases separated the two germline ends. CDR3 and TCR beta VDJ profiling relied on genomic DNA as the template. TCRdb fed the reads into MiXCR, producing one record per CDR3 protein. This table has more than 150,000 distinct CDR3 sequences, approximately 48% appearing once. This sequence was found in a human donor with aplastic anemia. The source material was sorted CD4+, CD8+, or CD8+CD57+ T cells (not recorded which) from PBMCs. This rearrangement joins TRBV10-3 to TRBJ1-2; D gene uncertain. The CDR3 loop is CAITRVGFEYGYTF. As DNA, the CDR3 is TGTGCCATCACCAGAGTGGGGTTCGAGTATGGCTACACCTTC.